Listed below are T cell receptor beta chains from one sample, sequenced in a study of persistence of HIV-infected CD4 T cells. No cognate antigen is known for these TCRs. Clones were read by immunoSEQ multiplex PCR, and TCRdb kept only the in-frame ones, dropping some. The sample includes over 35,000 clones, roughly nine tenths of them seen just once. The material was CD4+ T cells sorted from PBMCs after roughly 18-hour stimulation, obtained from a patient who received antiretroviral therapy. Source of these receptors: an adult man with HIV who was CMV-seropositive. CDR3s include the opening cysteine and the closing phenylalanine or tryptophan. D genes are given only for firm matches. Only some rows state a clone size, as once, few, many or a class for expanded clones.

>.|TRBJ1-5|.|TRBV6-1
CASSELGSSIYQPQHF
TGTGCCAGCAGTGAGCTTGGGAGTTCGATATACCAGCCCCAGCATTTT
>TRBD1|TRBJ1-1|.|TRBV18
CASSEGQGWAEAFF
TGTGCCAGCTCAGAAGGACAGGGGTGGGCTGAAGCTTTCTTT
>TRBD1|TRBJ1-1|.|TRBV20-1
CSASRGRGAFF
TGCAGTGCTTCAAGGGGGCGCGGGGCTTTCTTT
>.|TRBJ2-7|.|TRBV24-1
CATSDGGGYEQYF
TGTGCCACCAGTGATGGGGGCGGCTACGAGCAGTACTTC
>.|TRBJ1-5|.|TRBV18
CASSLIDSNQPQHF
TGTGCCAGCTCACTGATAGATAGCAATCAGCCCCAGCATTTT
>TRBD1|TRBJ2-5|.|TRBV27
CASSYGTAEETQYF
TGTGCCAGCAGTTATGGGACAGCGGAGGAGACCCAGTACTTC
>.|TRBJ1-3|.|TRBV7-6
CASSLEPPGRATGNTIYF
TGTGCCAGCAGCTTAGAGCCCCCTGGGAGGGCTACTGGAAACACCATATATTTT
>.|TRBJ1-1|.|TRBV27
CASKLNRQNTEAFF
TGTGCCAGCAAATTAAACCGACAGAACACTGAAGCTTTCTTT
>TRBD1|TRBJ1-5|.|TRBV5-5
CASSLEQGANQPQHF
TGTGCCAGCAGCTTGGAGCAGGGGGCGAATCAGCCCCAGCATTTT
>.|TRBJ1-1|few|TRBV2
CASRQGSTEAFF
TGTGCCAGCAGGCAGGGAAGCACTGAAGCTTTCTTT
>.|TRBJ2-2|once|TRBV5-1
CASSPFRDDGELFF
TGCGCCAGCAGCCCCTTCAGGGACGACGGGGAGCTGTTTTTT
>.|TRBJ1-1|few|TRBV9
CASSVDSNTEAFF
TGTGCCAGCAGCGTAGACTCGAACACTGAAGCTTTCTTT
>TRBD1|TRBJ1-3|.|TRBV5-1
CASSSAPTGSGGNTIYF
TGCGCCAGCAGCTCGGCTCCGACAGGGAGTGGAGGAAACACCATATATTTT
>TRBD1|TRBJ1-1|.|TRBV7-8
CASSPGTANTEAFF
TGTGCCAGCAGCCCCGGGACAGCGAACACTGAAGCTTTCTTT
>TRBD1|TRBJ1-6|few|TRBV19
CASSIELGQDPPLHF
TGTGCCAGTAGTATAGAGTTGGGACAGGATCCACCCCTCCACTTT
>TRBD1|TRBJ2-7|.|TRBV18
CASSYDRGYEQYF
TGTGCCAGCTCTTACGACAGGGGTTACGAGCAGTACTTC
>.|TRBJ2-7|.|TRBV19
CASSTLRGGEQYF
TGTGCCAGTAGTACCCTCAGGGGGGGTGAGCAGTACTTC
>.|TRBJ1-2|.|TRBV4-1
CASSQGAAQNYGYTF
TGCGCCAGCAGCCAGGGCGCGGCCCAGAACTATGGCTACACCTTC
>.|TRBJ1-6|few|TRBV7-6
CASSFGDLNSPLHF
TGTGCCAGCAGCTTTGGGGACCTTAATTCACCCCTCCACTTT
>.|TRBJ2-6|.|TRBV9
CASSVGWGSVTGANVLTF
TGTGCCAGCAGCGTAGGCTGGGGGTCTGTCACTGGGGCCAACGTCCTGACTTTC
>.|TRBJ2-6|.|TRBV3-1/TRBV3-2
CASSQEEAGANVLTF
TGTGCCAGCAGCCAAGAGGAGGCTGGGGCCAACGTCCTGACTTTC
>.|TRBJ1-2|.|TRBV9
CASSVGEGGYGYTF
TGTGCCAGCAGCGTAGGTGAGGGAGGCTATGGCTACACCTTC
>TRBD1|TRBJ1-5|.|TRBV6-4
CASSLSTGGLRQPQHF
TGTGCCAGCAGTCTCTCAACAGGGGGATTGCGGCAGCCCCAGCATTTT
>.|TRBJ2-1|.|TRBV3-1/TRBV3-2
CASSQDRGAHNEQFF
TGTGCCAGCAGCCAAGACAGGGGAGCGCACAATGAGCAGTTCTTC
>.|TRBJ1-5|.|TRBV2
CASSEDARGENQPQHF
TGTGCCAGCAGTGAAGATGCCAGGGGAGAGAATCAGCCCCAGCATTTT
>.|TRBJ2-7|.|TRBV28
CASKWGRRTVEQYF
TGTGCCAGCAAGTGGGGTCGGCGGACCGTCGAGCAGTACTTC
>.|TRBJ2-7|.|TRBV10-1
CASRFGITSYEQYF
TGCGCCAGCAGGTTTGGGATAACTTCCTACGAGCAGTACTTC
>TRBD1|TRBJ1-5|.|TRBV19
CASSPQGAVGQPQHF
TGTGCCAGTAGTCCTCAGGGGGCGGTGGGTCAGCCCCAGCATTTT
>.|TRBJ2-3|.|TRBV9
CASSVGNQRGTDTQYF
TGTGCCAGCAGCGTAGGAAACCAACGAGGCACAGATACGCAGTATTTT
>.|TRBJ1-6|.|TRBV6-5
CASSRKGTRGSPLHF
TGTGCCAGCTCCCGAAAGGGGACCAGAGGATCACCCCTCCACTTT
>.|TRBJ1-2|.|TRBV4-2
CASSQGNGAAYGYTF
TGTGCCAGCAGCCAAGGCAACGGTGCAGCCTATGGCTACACCTTC
>.|TRBJ2-2|.|TRBV5-1
CASSSGGHQDTGELFF
TGCGCCAGCAGCTCCGGAGGGCATCAAGACACCGGGGAGCTGTTTTTT
>.|TRBJ2-2|.|TRBV24-1
CATSDSPSLGGNTGELFF
TGTGCCACCAGTGATTCCCCCTCGCTCGGCGGGAACACCGGGGAGCTGTTTTTT
>TRBD1|TRBJ2-7|.|TRBV20-1
CSGIGGNEQYF
TGCAGTGGCATAGGGGGCAACGAGCAGTACTTC
>.|TRBJ1-5|once|TRBV3-1/TRBV3-2
CASSLRVSNQPQHF
TGTGCCAGCAGCCTACGGGTTAGCAATCAGCCCCAGCATTTT